Each of the 32 T cell receptor beta chains below was sequenced from the same sample in a study of blood T cell repertoires in COVID-19. This table comes from immunoSEQ multiplex PCR, and its TCRdb copy is limited to in-frame clones, with some not included. In the table there are 250,000 or so clones, about 83% of which are singletons. Sequenced sample: peripheral blood. These receptors came from a man in his forties or fifties with acute or convalescent COVID-19.

The sample holds a few counts of this clone. This chain uses TRBV27 with TRBJ1-2; D is possibly TRBD1 (5 bases). The CDR3 covers 15 residues. V was trimmed by 3 bases and J by 2 bases, leaving 13 bases between them. Germline CDR1 reads MNHEY; CDR2 reads SMNVEV (reference sequence). The CDR3 is CASSFTRDGNYGYTF. The CDR3 nucleotides read TGTGCCAGCAGTTTTACCAGGGATGGGAACTATGGCTACACCTTC.

This clone appeared once. This chain joins TRBV11-2 and TRBJ1-1, with TRBD1 as a possible D gene (6 bases). The length of the CDR3 is 14 residues. Trimming took 0 bases from V and 4 from J, leaving 9 bases between them. CDR1 is SGHAT, CDR2 FQNNGV, per germline. The CDR3 loop reads CASSLDTGSTEAFF. The CDR3 region has the DNA TGTGCCAGCAGCTTAGATACAGGGAGCACTGAAGCTTTCTTT.

CDR3 nucleotides: TGTGCCAGCAGCTTGTCGGACAGGGTACGTTCACCCCTCCACTTT. This codes for CASSLSDRVRSPLHF. The chain recombines TRBV5-4 with TRBJ1-6, with 8 positions matching TRBD1. CDR1 and CDR2 from the germline V gene are SGHNT and YYREEE (reference sequence). The CDR3 totals 15 residues. The trim removed 1 base at V and 9 bases at J, leaving 6 bases unmatched.

The rearrangement joins TRBV19 to TRBJ1-4; TRBD1 agrees at 9 bases. The CDR3 length is 14 residues. Germline V lookup: CDR1 LNHDA, CDR2 SQIVND (reference sequence). Germline trimming cut 7 bases from V and 8 bases from J; bases unmatched to any gene: 8. The CDR3 sequence is CASNRGQGNEKLFF. The CDR3 DNA follows: TGTGCCAGTAATAGGGGACAGGGAAACGAAAAACTGTTTTTT.

The rearrangement links TRBV19 to TRBJ2-1, with TRBD2 matching over 12 bases. Germline V gene sequence: CDR1 LNHDA, CDR2 SQIVND (reference sequence). This CDR3 is 16 amino acids long. Trimming at V came to 3 bases and at J to 4 bases, leaving 4 bases not matched to a gene. The CDR3 nucleotides are TGTGCCAGTAGTATGCCTCTAGCGGGGGGGTACAATGAGCAGTTCTTC. As protein: CASSMPLAGGYNEQFF. Filled out from reference TRBV19 and TRBJ2-1, the complete variable domain reads DGGITQSPKYLFRKEGQNVTLSCEQNLNHDAMYWYRQDPGQGLRLIYYSQIVNDFQKGDIAEGYSVSREKKESFPLTVTSAQKNPTAFYLCASSMPLAGGYNEQFFGPGTRLTVL.

The chain recombines TRBV28 with TRBJ2-7, with a tentative D call TRBD1 (5 bases). This CDR3 spans 12 amino acids. V was pared by 5 bases and J by 7 bases, with 12 bases between. CDR1 and CDR2 from the germline V gene are MDHEN and SYDVKM. This CDR3 reads CASSLPDREQYF. The CDR3 bases are TGTGCCAGCAGTCTCCCTGACAGAGAGCAGTACTTC.

V gene TRBV10-3 combines with J gene TRBJ2-7, with 9 bases that match TRBD1. V lost 3 bases to trimming and J lost 3 bases; unmatched junction nucleotides: 3. CDR3 length: 14 residues. Looked up from germline, CDR1 is ENHRY and CDR2 is SYGVKD. The CDR3: CAISDKDRGYEQYF. The CDR3 nucleotides read TGTGCCATCAGTGATAAGGACAGGGGCTACGAGCAGTACTTC.

V is TRBV9 and J is TRBJ1-2; no firm D call. This CDR3 is built from 15 residues. In germline, CDR1 is SGDLS, CDR2 YYNGEE. The V end lost 0 bases, the J end lost 2 bases, and 11 bases lay between the germline ends. The CDR3 is CASSVGGAENYGYTF. The CDR3 DNA is TGTGCCAGCAGCGTAGGAGGAGCGGAGAACTATGGCTACACCTTC.

The chain carries TRBV18 and TRBJ1-6, with TRBD1 as a possible D gene (6 bases). In germline, CDR1 is KGHSH, CDR2 LQKENI. The CDR3 spans 12 residues. The V end was cut by 5 bases, the J end by 8 bases, with 7 bases between. CDR3 sequence (DNA): TGTGCCAGCTCAGGACAGTATTCACCCCTCCACTTT. Translation gives CASSGQYSPLHF.

The V gene is TRBV2, the J gene TRBJ1-2, with 9 nucleotides matching TRBD1. The CDR3 has 13 amino acids. Trimming removed 8 bases from V and 7 bases from J; junction bases left unmatched: 8. Germline CDR1 reads SNHLY; CDR2 reads FYNNEI. For the CDR3, the DNA is TGTGCCAGCCAGGGACAGGGAGAGTTTGGCTACACCTTC. Translating gives CASQGQGEFGYTF. The whole variable domain, filled in from reference TRBV2 and TRBJ1-2, reads EPEVTQTPSHQVTQMGQEVILRCVPISNHLYFYWYRQILGQKVEFLVSFYNNEISEKSEIFDDQFSVERPDGSNFTLKIRSTKLEDSAMYFCASQGQGEFGYTFGSGTRLTVV.

The V gene is TRBV28, the J gene TRBJ2-7; TRBD2 might be the D (7 bases). CDR1 MDHEN and CDR2 SYDVKM come from the germline V gene. The CDR3 runs 17 residues. Trimming pared 1 base from V and 1 base from J, leaving 17 bases between. For the CDR3, the DNA is TGTGCCAGCAGTTTATCCCCCAGGGGAGCGGGATCCTACGAGCAGTACTTC. As protein: CASSLSPRGAGSYEQYF.

The chain carries TRBV6-2 or TRBV6-3 and TRBJ2-7; tentative D call: TRBD1 (5 bases). CDR1 is MNHEY and CDR2 is SVGEGT in the germline V gene. This CDR3 is built from 13 residues. Trimming took 5 bases from V and 2 from J, leaving 10 bases between them. The CDR3 DNA reads as TGTGCCAGCAGTCGAGACAGTACCTACGAGCAGTACTTC. Encoded protein: CASSRDSTYEQYF.

The chain couples TRBV6-5 to TRBJ1-2; D gene uncertain. V gave up 0 bases and J gave up 7 bases, with 12 bases separating them. The CDR3 loop spans 14 amino acids. The germline CDR1 and CDR2 sequences are MNHEY and SVGAGI. In DNA form, the CDR3 reads TGTGCCAGCAGTTACTCGCGTAGAACCCCTGGCTACACCTTC. This translates into CASSYSRRTPGYTF.

This chain uses TRBV12-3 or TRBV12-4 with TRBJ2-7; no firm D call. CDR3 size: 13 residues. Trimming removed 6 bases at V and 0 bases at J, with 9 bases between. The CDR3 bases are TGTGCCAGCAGCTACTCTCACTCCTACGAGCAGTACTTC. As protein: CASSYSHSYEQYF.

This chain joins TRBV2 and TRBJ2-1, with 9 bases that match TRBD2. J lost 6 bases, V lost 7 bases, and 10 bases had no gene match. Germline CDR1 SNHLY, CDR2 FYNNEI. This CDR3 comprises 15 residues. CDR3 nucleotides: TGTGCCAGCACCCCCCGCGGGAGGGCGATCAATGAGCAGTTCTTC. This translates into CASTPRGRAINEQFF.

V usage is TRBV7-8 and J usage is TRBJ2-7; 8 nucleotides line up with TRBD1. There are 13 residues in the CDR3. CDR1 and CDR2 from the germline V gene are SGHVS and FQNEAQ. Losses at the gene ends were 4 bases for V and 1 base for J; bases not matched to a gene: 0. The DNA for the CDR3 is TGTGCCAGCAGCTGGACAGGGTCCTACGAGCAGTACTTC. Encoded protein: CASSWTGSYEQYF.

V and J are TRBV5-1 and TRBJ2-7, with a tentative D call TRBD2 (6 bases). From germline, CDR1 is SGHRS and CDR2 YFSETQ. Between the trimmed V and J ends, which lost 1 base and 0 bases, there was a span of 11 bases. The CDR3 consists of 15 residues. CDR3 DNA sequence: TGCGCCAGCAGCTTGAAGCTGACTAGCTCCTACGAGCAGTACTTC. This gives the protein CASSLKLTSSYEQYF. The variable domain in full, with the rest retrieved from reference TRBV5-1 and TRBJ2-7, is KAGVTQTPRYLIKTRGQQVTLSCSPISGHRSVSWYQQTPGQGLQFLFEYFSETQRNKGNFPGRFSGRQFSNSRSEMNVSTLELGDSALYLCASSLKLTSSYEQYFGPGTRLTVT.

The genes are TRBV10-3 and TRBJ2-2; tentatively, D is TRBD2 (6 bases). This CDR3 region has 16 residues. The V and J ends lost 0 bases and 1 base respectively, with 9 bases between them. CDR1 is ENHRY, CDR2 SYGVKD, per germline. The CDR3 DNA is TGTGCCATCAGTGAGTCGATTAGCGGGAACACCGGGGAGCTGTTTTTT. Amino acid sequence: CAISESISGNTGELFF.

The rearrangement uses TRBV24-1 and TRBJ1-5, with TRBD1 as a possible D gene (6 bases). CDR1 and CDR2 from the germline V gene are KGHDR and SFDVKD. The CDR3 runs to 12 residues. V was shortened by 3 bases and J by 8 bases, with 7 bases between the two germline ends. The DNA for the CDR3 is TGTGCCACCAGTGATACAGGGAAGCCCCAGCATTTT. Translating it yields CATSDTGKPQHF.

J is TRBJ2-2 and V is TRBV7-2; TRBD2 matches 10 bases. In germline, CDR1 is SGHTA, CDR2 FQGNSA. The CDR3 runs to 15 residues. Unmatched junction bases numbered 4, after V lost 4 bases and J lost 5 bases. The CDR3 here is CASSSAGGRTGELFF. The DNA for the CDR3 is TGTGCCAGCAGCTCAGCGGGGGGGCGAACCGGGGAGCTGTTTTTT.

The genes are TRBV23-1 and TRBJ2-7; D unresolved. TRBV23-1 is flagged as an ORF with uncertain function. The CDR3 sequence is 16 residues long. V gave up 1 base and J gave up 4 bases, with 17 bases separating them. CDR3 DNA sequence: TGCGCCAGCAGTCAATATTTCGGTCCCCTTTTGTACGAGCAGTACTTC. It yields the protein CASSQYFGPLLYEQYF.

This chain's CDR3 is CASSVGPGGRNQPQHF. The CDR3 DNA follows: TGTGCCAGCAGCGTCGGCCCAGGGGGCCGGAATCAGCCCCAGCATTTT. The chain recombines TRBV9 with TRBJ1-5; the match to TRBD1 covers 8 bases. Per germline, CDR1 SGDLS and CDR2 YYNGEE. CDR3 size: 16 residues. The V gene end was trimmed by 2 bases and the J gene end by 4 bases; junction bases not matched to a gene: 8.

The chain employs TRBV18 and TRBJ1-3; D might be TRBD1 (6 bases). The germline V and J ends were trimmed by 3 bases and 0 bases, with 6 bases remaining between them. The CDR3 has 14 residues. CDR1 and CDR2 (germline): KGHSH, LQKENI. CDR3 bases: TGTGCCAGCTCACCGGACAGCTCTGGAAACACCATATATTTT. Translating it yields CASSPDSSGNTIYF.

V and J are TRBV5-1 and TRBJ2-2, with a possible D match to TRBD2 (6 bases). The CDR3 is made up of 13 amino acids. Trimming removed 4 bases from V and 6 bases from J, with 10 bases in between. CDR1 is SGHRS, CDR2 YFSETQ, per germline. CDR3 sequence: CASSASGAGELFF. In nucleotides, the CDR3 is TGCGCCAGCAGCGCTTCGGGGGCCGGGGAGCTGTTTTTT.

The V gene is TRBV6-5, the J gene TRBJ1-1; no definite D call. The CDR3 contains 16 residues. V shed 2 bases and J shed 0 bases, with 13 bases lying between them. Germline CDR1 and CDR2: MNHEY and SVGAGI. The CDR3 spells CASSYHTRGMNTEAFF. As DNA, the CDR3 is TGTGCCAGCAGTTACCACACGAGAGGGATGAACACTGAAGCTTTCTTT.

The chain links TRBV6-6 to TRBJ1-2, with a weak D call TRBD1 (5 bases). Germline assignment: CDR1 MNHNY and CDR2 SVGAGI (reference sequence). The length of the CDR3 is 11 residues. The V end lost 6 bases, the J end lost 3 bases, and 5 bases lay between the germline ends. CDR3 loop: CASSRDYGYTF. CDR3 DNA sequence: TGTGCCAGCAGCAGGGACTATGGCTACACCTTC.

V is TRBV7-9 and J is TRBJ1-4, with 9 nucleotides matching TRBD1. V lost 5 bases and J lost 7; bases outside the gene matches: 20. Germline V lookup: CDR1 SEHNR, CDR2 FQNEAQ (reference sequence). This CDR3 spans 19 amino acids. CDR3 nucleotides: TGTGCCAGCAGCCTCAACAGGGGGCGCGGAGTAAAAGCGGTTGAAAAACTGTTTTTT. It encodes CASSLNRGRGVKAVEKLFF.

The rearrangement links TRBV18 to TRBJ2-2; TRBD1 is a possible D gene (6 bases). The CDR3 totals 17 residues. V was trimmed by 3 bases and J by 0 bases, leaving 14 bases between them. Germline assignment: CDR1 KGHSH and CDR2 LQKENI. The CDR3 loop is CASSPQGLAANTGELFF. The CDR3 nucleotides are TGTGCCAGCTCACCCCAGGGGCTAGCCGCGAACACCGGGGAGCTGTTTTTT. The whole variable domain, remainder taken from reference TRBV18 and TRBJ2-2, is NAGVMQNPRHLVRRRGQEARLRCSPMKGHSHVYWYRQLPEEGLKFMVYLQKENIIDESGMPKERFSAEFPKEGPSILRIQQVVRGDSAAYFCASSPQGLAANTGELFFGEGSRLTVL.

The genes are TRBV7-9 and TRBJ2-1, with TRBD2 identical over 13 bases. The length of the CDR3 is 16 residues. The germline CDR1 and CDR2 sequences are SEHNR and FQNEAQ (reference sequence). The V and J ends lost 4 bases and 4 bases, in that order; junction bases with no gene match: 4. In DNA form, the CDR3 reads TGTGCCAGCAGCTCCGAGACTAGCGGGAGGTACAATGAGCAGTTCTTC. It encodes CASSSETSGRYNEQFF.

This chain connects TRBV5-4 to TRBJ1-1, with no clear D. The CDR3 sequence is 11 residues long. From germline, CDR1 is SGHNT and CDR2 YYREEE (reference sequence). Between the trimmed V and J ends, which lost 1 base and 5 bases, there was a span of 3 bases. The CDR3 DNA reads as TGTGCCAGCAGCTTGACAACTGAAGCTTTCTTT. Translated, it gives CASSLTTEAFF.

V is TRBV9 and J is TRBJ2-3; 10 bases line up with TRBD1. J gave up 3 bases and V 4 bases, and 11 bases lay outside the gene matches. Germline V CDR1 and CDR2: SGDLS, YYNGEE. The CDR3 is made up of 17 amino acids. The DNA of the CDR3 is TGTGCCAGCAGCATCCGAGAGGACAGGGGGTTAACAGATACGCAGTATTTT. It yields the protein CASSIREDRGLTDTQYF. Variable domain in full (rest from reference TRBV9 and TRBJ2-3): DSGVTQTPKHLITATGQRVTLRCSPRSGDLSVYWYQQSLDQGLQFLIQYYNGEERAKGNILERFSAQQFPDLHSELNLSSLELGDSALYFCASSIREDRGLTDTQYFGPGTRLTVL.

J is TRBJ2-3 and V is TRBV14; no clear D gene. Per the germline V gene, CDR1 is SGHDN and CDR2 is FVKESK. The CDR3 spans 14 residues. V was shortened by 0 bases and J by 0 bases, with 4 bases between the two germline ends. The CDR3 DNA reads TGTGCCAGCAGCCAAGACTCCAGCACAGATACGCAGTATTTT. Protein sequence: CASSQDSSTDTQYF.